This T cell receptor (beta chain) was recorded in a study of neurological immune-mediated disorders. This clonotype showed up many times. With 10-nucleotide random UMIs included, cDNA was synthesized by 5'RACE. From the 5' RACE reads, TCRdb called clonotypes with MiXCR, one entry per CDR3 protein. The table includes tens of thousands of distinct CDR3 sequences, about 12% detected once. Time point noted: technical triplicate 1. Libraries from sorted cells used 1 million T cells (CD4+ or CD8+). This CDR3 has 13 amino acids. The germline V gene encodes CDR1 SQVTM and CDR2 ANQGSEA. Trimming shortened V by 7 bases and J by 2 bases, and 12 bases separated the two germline ends.

Sequenced: CD4+ T cells from blood. The chain joins TRBV29-1 to TRBJ2-1; D possibly corresponds to TRBD1 (6 bases). The source of this sequence is a female donor with HTLV-1-associated myelopathy (HAM/TSP). The CDR3 DNA follows: TGCAGCGCCTCCAGGACAGCCTACAATGAGCAGTTCTTC. Translation: CSASRTAYNEQFF.